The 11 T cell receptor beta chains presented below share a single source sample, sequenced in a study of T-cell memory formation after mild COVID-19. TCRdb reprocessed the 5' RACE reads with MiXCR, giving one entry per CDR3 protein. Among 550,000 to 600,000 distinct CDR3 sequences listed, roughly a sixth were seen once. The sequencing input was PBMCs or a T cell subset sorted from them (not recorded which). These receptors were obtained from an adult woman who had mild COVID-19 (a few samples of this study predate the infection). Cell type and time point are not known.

This CDR3 is CATSEGGALEQYF. The CDR3 region has the DNA TGTGCCACCAGTGAGGGCGGAGCTCTCGAGCAGTACTTC. The genes are TRBV24-1 and TRBJ2-7; D not resolved. The length of the CDR3 is 13 residues. V dropped 4 bases and J dropped 6 bases, with 12 bases sitting between them. Looked up from germline, CDR1 is KGHDR and CDR2 is SFDVKD.

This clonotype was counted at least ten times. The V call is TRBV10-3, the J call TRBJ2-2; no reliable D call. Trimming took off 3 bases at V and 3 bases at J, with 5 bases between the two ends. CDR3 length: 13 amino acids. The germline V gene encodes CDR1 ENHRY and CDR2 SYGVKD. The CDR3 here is CAISDVDTGELFF. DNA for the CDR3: TGTGCCATCAGTGATGTTGACACCGGGGAGCTGTTTTTT.

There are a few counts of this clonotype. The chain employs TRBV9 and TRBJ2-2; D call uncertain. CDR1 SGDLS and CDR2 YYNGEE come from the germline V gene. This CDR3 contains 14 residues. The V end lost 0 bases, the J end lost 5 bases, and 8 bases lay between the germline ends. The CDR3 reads CASSVADRTGELFF. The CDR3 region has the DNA TGTGCCAGCAGCGTAGCCGATCGAACCGGGGAGCTGTTTTTT.

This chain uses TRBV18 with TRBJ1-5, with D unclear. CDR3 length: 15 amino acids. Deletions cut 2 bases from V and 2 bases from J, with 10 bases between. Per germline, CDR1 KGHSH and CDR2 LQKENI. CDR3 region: CASSPEGWGNQPQHF. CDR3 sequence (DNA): TGTGCCAGCTCACCAGAGGGCTGGGGCAATCAGCCCCAGCATTTT.

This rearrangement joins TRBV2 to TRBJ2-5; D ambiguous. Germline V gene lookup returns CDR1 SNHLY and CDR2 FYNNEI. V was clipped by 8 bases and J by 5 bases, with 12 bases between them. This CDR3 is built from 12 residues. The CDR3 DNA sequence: TGTGCCAGCGTTCGGAGCCTGGAGACCCAGTACTTC. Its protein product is CASVRSLETQYF.

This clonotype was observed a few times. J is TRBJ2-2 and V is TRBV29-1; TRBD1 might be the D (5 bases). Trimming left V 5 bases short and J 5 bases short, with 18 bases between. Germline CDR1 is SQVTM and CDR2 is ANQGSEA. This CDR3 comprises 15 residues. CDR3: CSVSQARGLTGELFF. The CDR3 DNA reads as TGCAGCGTTTCTCAGGCAAGGGGCCTTACCGGGGAGCTGTTTTTT.

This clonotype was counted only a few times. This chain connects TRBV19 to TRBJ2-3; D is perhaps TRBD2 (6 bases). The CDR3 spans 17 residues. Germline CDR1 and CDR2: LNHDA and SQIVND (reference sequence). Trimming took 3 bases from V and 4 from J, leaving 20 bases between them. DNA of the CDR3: TGTGCCAGTAGTATGATGGGCTGGGGAGGTTTACCAGATACGCAGTATTTT. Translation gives CASSMMGWGGLPDTQYF.

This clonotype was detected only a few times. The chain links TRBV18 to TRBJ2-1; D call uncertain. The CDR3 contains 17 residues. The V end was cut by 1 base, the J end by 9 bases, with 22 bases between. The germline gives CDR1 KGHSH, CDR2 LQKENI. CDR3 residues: CASSPLNRYLSLGEQFF. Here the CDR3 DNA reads TGTGCCAGCTCACCACTTAATCGGTACCTTTCTTTGGGTGAGCAGTTCTTC.

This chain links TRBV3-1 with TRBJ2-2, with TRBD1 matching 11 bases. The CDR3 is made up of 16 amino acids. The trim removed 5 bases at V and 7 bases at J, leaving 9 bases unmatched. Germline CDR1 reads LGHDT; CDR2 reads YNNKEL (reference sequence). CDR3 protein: CASSFRTGGLNGELFF. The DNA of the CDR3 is TGTGCCAGCAGCTTCCGGACAGGGGGCCTTAACGGGGAGCTGTTTTTT.

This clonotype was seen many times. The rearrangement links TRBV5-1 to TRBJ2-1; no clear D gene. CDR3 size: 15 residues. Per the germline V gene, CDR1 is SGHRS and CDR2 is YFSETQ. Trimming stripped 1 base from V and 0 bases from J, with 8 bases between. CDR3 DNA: TGCGCCAGCAGCTTGAACGGAAACTCCTACAATGAGCAGTTCTTC. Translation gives CASSLNGNSYNEQFF.

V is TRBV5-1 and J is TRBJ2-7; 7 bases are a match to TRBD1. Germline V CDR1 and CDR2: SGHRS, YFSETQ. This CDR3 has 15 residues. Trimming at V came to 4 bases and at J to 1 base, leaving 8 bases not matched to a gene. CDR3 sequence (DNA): TGCGCCAGCAGCGACCAAGGGGGCGCATCCTACGAGCAGTACTTC. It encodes CASSDQGGASYEQYF.